This T cell receptor beta chain was profiled in a study of T cell responses to AZD1222 COVID-19 vaccine (dated by TCRdb to the early 2020s). Regarding the study in general: Because spike-specific TCR depth and breadth did not differ between the two schedules, AZD1222 recipients who got a second dose at roughly 4 weeks were pooled with those who got a second dose at roughly 12 weeks. Trial participants were enrolled by age into subgroups of 18-55, 56-69 and 70-plus years, and roughly 160, 29 and 62 TCR-sequenced participants, respectively, were included in these subgroups. TCR sequencing covered roughly 230 trial participants: approximately 200 given two doses of AZD1222 and 26 given two doses of MenACWY control vaccine.

This specimen's time point label, interpreted: baseline before first vaccination. The vaccinee samples were drawn from two UK trials, COV001 and COV002, one of which was a single-blind randomized controlled phase 2/3 trial testing AZD1222 (ChAdOx1 nCoV-19) in healthy adults. For TCRbeta chain sequencing, PBMC samples were collected from trial participants at day 0 and at day 28 after the second dose. A remark on this clone: This clone's antigen is unknown. The sample holds no much larger clone one base away, and base qualities are not on file.

The germline V gene encodes CDR1 LNHNV and CDR2 YYDKDF (reference sequence). The junction shows trimming of 5 bases on V and 4 bases on J, plus 6 bases between the germline ends. The CDR3 numbers 12 residues from cysteine through phenylalanine. The kept DNA is CDR3 alone, 36 bases in frame from the first base. The CDR3 regions of human TCRbeta chains were analyzed by immunosequencing. On the authors' methods: Repertoire TCRs were matched against a reference library of SARS-CoV-2-specific TCRs generated with the MIRA antigen-specificity platform. Breadth was defined as the fraction of unique TCRs that were SARS-CoV-2-associated, and depth was defined as the fraction of total T cells that were SARS-CoV-2-associated. Each spike-specific TCR was assigned to its reactive spike region and to a CD4 or CD8 class using the MIRA data. Log10-transformed breadth and depth values were compared by one-way ANOVA with Sidak's multiple comparisons tests. Drawn from immuneACCESS, this table holds only the in-frame rearrangements with V and J called that TCRdb kept. Clones are partly lost; checked studies trace under half to an unresolved V gene and leave the rest unexplained. Clone size and the V and J calls come from that table; the DNA yielded D and trimming. Here the sample has 140,000 to 150,000 clones; 80% to 90% occur a single time. Over 7% of the sample is taken by the ten largest.

The paper's findings and limits, for the study overall: CD4 TCRs associated with the vaccine covered the entire spike protein, and the dominant responses were in regions 160-218 and 743-854. Reportedly, almost half of the unique spike-specific TCRs recognized epitopes lying outside the regions that are mutated in the B.1.351 and B.1.1.7 variants. Most participants were white British and females outnumbered males, and the authors suggested that clonal diversity may have been underestimated. Spike-specific TCR breadth and depth rose significantly after two AZD1222 doses compared with day 0 and with MenACWY recipients. Conclusions about previously exposed vaccinees were limited because only six AZD1222 recipients were SARS-CoV-2 seropositive at baseline. The 56-69-year group was small, and its depth increase did not reach significance, likely because of low power. No day 14 peak-response samples were available, so repertoires were characterized only after the peak T cell response.

The clonotype originates from an adult in good health. The chain is made from TRBV15 and TRBJ1-5, and TRBD1 may be the D gene, going by 5 matching bases. Sequencing used peripheral blood, obtained on day 0 of AZD1222 vaccination. The CDR3: CATSGGNQPQHF. The sequenced DNA is TGTGCCACCAGCGGGGGGAATCAGCCCCAGCATTTT.